The present T cell receptor (beta chain) was sequenced within a study of shared T cell receptors in the human thymus. V was shortened by 5 bases and J by 0 bases, with 14 bases between the two germline ends. The CDR3 is made up of 17 amino acids. Per the germline V gene, CDR1 is MNHEY and CDR2 is SMNVEV (reference sequence). TCRdb's copy holds only in-frame clones and misses some; the assay was immunoSEQ multiplex PCR. The sample consists of a few hundred thousand clones, approximately 95% of them appearing once. The sequenced material came from thymocytes. The sequence derives from a human donor. The chain uses TRBV27 and TRBJ2-6; no firm D call. CDR3 nucleotides: TGTGCCAGCAGTCCCCCCCACTGTACCTCTGGGGCCAACGTCCTGACTTTC. It translates to CASSPPHCTSGANVLTF.